The sequence of this T cell receptor beta chain was determined in a study of blood T cell repertoires in COVID-19. About the research overall: There were acute and convalescent COVID-19 samples, and they came from the United States, Italy and Spain. The analysed material was cDNA or gDNA that came from T cells, B-cell-depleted T cells, or PBMCs.

Under the authors' procedure: Reference gene primer amplification yielded estimated nucleated cell counts. Measured with immunoSEQ multiplex PCR; TCRdb has only the in-frame clones, and not every one. That table supplies the V and J calls and clone size; D and trimming were determined from the DNA. The table includes over 150,000 clones, roughly four fifths detected once. There are 12 residues in the CDR3. CDR1 and CDR2 (germline): DFQATT, SNEGSKA (reference sequence). A few counts support this clone. The junction and the germline gene differ at one end; a read error may be behind it. The receptor was isolated from a human donor with acute or convalescent COVID-19. The donor label of this sample is uncertain. The specimen sequenced was peripheral blood. The chain couples TRBV20-1 to TRBJ1-1; D is unresolved. This chain's CDR3 is CSASYENAEAFF. CDR3 in DNA: TGCAGTGCTAGTTACGAGAACGCTGAAGCTTTCTTT.